Sequencing of this T cell receptor (beta chain) was carried out in a study of blood T cell repertoires in COVID-19. The V end was cut by 6 bases, the J end by 9 bases, with 12 bases between. The CDR3 length is 12 residues. The germline gives CDR1 MRHNA, CDR2 SNTAGT. Profiled with immunoSEQ multiplex PCR; TCRdb holds only in-frame clones, not every one. The sample yields tens of thousands of clones, less than 85% seen once. The sample was peripheral blood. The sequence derives from a middle-aged man with active COVID-19. The rearrangement uses TRBV6-4 and TRBJ2-1; maybe TRBD2 (5 bases). The CDR3 coding sequence is TGTGCCAGCAGCATAGGAGGTAGTGAGCAGTTCTTC. Protein sequence: CASSIGGSEQFF.